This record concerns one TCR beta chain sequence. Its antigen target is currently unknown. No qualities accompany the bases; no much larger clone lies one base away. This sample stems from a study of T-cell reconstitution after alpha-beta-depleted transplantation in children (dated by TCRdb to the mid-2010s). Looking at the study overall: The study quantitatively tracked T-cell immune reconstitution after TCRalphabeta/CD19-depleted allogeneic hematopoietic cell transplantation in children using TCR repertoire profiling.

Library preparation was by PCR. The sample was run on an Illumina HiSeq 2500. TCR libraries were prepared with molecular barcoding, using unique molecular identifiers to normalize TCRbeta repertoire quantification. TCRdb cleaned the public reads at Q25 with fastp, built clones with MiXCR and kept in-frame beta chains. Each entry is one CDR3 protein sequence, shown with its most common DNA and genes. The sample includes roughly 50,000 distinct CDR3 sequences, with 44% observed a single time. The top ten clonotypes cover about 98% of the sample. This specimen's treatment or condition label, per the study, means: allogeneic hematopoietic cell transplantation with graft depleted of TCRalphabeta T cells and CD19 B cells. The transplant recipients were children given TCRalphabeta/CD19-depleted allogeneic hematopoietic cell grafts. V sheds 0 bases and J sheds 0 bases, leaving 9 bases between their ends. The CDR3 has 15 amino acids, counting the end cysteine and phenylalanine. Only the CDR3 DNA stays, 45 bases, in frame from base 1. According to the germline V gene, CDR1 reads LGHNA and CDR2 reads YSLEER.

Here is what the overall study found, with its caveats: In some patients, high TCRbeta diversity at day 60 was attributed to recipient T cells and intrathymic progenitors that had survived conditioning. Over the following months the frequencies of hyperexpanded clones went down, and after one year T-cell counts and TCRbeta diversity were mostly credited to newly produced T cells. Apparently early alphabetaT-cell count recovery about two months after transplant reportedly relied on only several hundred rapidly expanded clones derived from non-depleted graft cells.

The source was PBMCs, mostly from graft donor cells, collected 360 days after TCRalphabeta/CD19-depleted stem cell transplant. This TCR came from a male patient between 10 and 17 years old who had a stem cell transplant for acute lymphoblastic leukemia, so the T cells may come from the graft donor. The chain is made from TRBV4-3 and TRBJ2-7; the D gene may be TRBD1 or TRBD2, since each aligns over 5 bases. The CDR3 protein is CASSQDRDGSYEQYF. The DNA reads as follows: TGCGCCAGCAGCCAAGATAGGGACGGCTCCTACGAGCAGTACTTC.